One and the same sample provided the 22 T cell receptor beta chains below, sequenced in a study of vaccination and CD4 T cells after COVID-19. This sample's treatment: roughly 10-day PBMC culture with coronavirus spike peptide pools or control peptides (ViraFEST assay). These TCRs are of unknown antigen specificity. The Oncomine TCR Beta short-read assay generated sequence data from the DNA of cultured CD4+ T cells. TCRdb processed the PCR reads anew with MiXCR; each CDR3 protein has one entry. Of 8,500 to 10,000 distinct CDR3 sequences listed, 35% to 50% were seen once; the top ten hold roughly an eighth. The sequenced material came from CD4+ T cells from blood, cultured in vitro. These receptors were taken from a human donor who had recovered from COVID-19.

CDR3 DNA sequence: TGTGCCAGCAGCTTACTCAGCGGGGGGAACACCGGGGAGCTGTTTTTT. This codes for CASSLLSGGNTGELFF. The V gene is TRBV7-2, the J gene TRBJ2-2, with 8 bases fitting TRBD2. The CDR3 spans 16 residues. CDR1 is SGHTA, CDR2 FQGNSA, per germline. V shed 2 bases and J 1 base; nucleotides not matched to a gene: 3.

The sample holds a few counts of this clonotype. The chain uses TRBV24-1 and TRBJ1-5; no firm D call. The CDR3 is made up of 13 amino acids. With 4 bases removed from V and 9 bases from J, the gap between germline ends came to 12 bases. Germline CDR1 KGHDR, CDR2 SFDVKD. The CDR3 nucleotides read TGTGCCACCAGTGAAGGTAGAGCAGGGCCCCAGCATTTT. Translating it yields CATSEGRAGPQHF.

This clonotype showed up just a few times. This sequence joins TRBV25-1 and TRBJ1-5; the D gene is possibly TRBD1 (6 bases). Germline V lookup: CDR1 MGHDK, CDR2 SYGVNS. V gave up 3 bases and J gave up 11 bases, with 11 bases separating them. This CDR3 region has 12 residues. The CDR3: CASSDIRGAQHF. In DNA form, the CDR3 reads TGTGCCAGCAGTGACATCAGGGGAGCCCAGCATTTT.

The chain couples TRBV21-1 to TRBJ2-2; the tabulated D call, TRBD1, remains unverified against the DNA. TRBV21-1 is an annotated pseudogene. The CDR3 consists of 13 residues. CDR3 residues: CANRDRDTGGLFF. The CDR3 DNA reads TGTGCCAACCGGGACAGAGACACCGGGGGGCTGTTTTTT.

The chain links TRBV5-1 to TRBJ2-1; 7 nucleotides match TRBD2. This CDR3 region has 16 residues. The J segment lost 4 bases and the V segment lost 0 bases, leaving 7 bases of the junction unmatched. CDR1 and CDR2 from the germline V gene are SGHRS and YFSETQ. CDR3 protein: CASSLGGASGYNEQFF. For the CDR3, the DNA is TGCGCCAGCAGCTTGGGCGGTGCTAGCGGATACAATGAGCAGTTCTTC. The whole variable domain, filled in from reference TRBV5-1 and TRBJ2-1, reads KAGVTQTPRYLIKTRGQQVTLSCSPISGHRSVSWYQQTPGQGLQFLFEYFSETQRNKGNFPGRFSGRQFSNSRSEMNVSTLELGDSALYLCASSLGGASGYNEQFFGPGTRLTVL.

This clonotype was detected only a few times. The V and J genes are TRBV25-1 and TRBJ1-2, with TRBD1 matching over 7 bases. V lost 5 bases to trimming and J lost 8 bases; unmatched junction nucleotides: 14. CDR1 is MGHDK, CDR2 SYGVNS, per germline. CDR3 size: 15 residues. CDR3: CASSIRGTFPGGYTF. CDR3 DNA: TGTGCCAGCAGTATCAGGGGGACTTTTCCGGGAGGCTACACCTTC.

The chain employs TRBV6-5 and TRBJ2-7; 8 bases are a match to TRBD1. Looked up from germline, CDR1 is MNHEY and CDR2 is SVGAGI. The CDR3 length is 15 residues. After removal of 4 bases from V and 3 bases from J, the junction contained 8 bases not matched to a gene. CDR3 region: CASSWETGAFYEQYF. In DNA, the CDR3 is TGTGCCAGCAGTTGGGAGACAGGGGCATTCTACGAGCAGTACTTC.

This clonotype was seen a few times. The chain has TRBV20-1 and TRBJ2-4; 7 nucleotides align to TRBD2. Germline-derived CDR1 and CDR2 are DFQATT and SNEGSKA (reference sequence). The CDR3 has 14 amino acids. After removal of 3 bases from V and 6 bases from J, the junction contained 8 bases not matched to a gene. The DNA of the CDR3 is TGCAGTGCTAGGGAAACGGGACTACCAAACATTCAGTACTTC. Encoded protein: CSARETGLPNIQYF.

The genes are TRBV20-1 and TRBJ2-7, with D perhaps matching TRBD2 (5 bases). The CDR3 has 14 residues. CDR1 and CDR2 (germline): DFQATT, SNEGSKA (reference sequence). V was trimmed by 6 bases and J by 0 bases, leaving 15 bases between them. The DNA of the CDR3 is TGCAGTGCGCCCCTGCCCAGCGGCTCCTACGAGCAGTACTTC. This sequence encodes CSAPLPSGSYEQYF.

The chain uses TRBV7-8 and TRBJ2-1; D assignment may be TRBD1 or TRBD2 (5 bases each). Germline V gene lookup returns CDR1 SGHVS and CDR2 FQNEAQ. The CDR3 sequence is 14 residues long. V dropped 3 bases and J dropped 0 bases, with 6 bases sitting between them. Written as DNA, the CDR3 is TGTGCCAGCAGCTTGGGGGTCTCCTACAATGAGCAGTTCTTC. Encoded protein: CASSLGVSYNEQFF.

The DNA of the CDR3 is TGTGCCAGCAGAACACCCGGGACAGGGAGCTACGAGCAGTACTTC. It yields the protein CASRTPGTGSYEQYF. The chain carries TRBV6-1 and TRBJ2-7; 9 nucleotides align to TRBD1. The CDR3 sequence is 15 residues long. V gave up 6 bases and J gave up 3 bases; unmatched junction bases: 9. Germline values: CDR1 MNHNS, CDR2 SASEGT.

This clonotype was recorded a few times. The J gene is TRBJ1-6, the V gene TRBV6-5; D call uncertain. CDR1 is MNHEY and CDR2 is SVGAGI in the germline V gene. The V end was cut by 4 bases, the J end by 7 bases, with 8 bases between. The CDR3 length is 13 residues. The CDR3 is CASSSGPNSPLHF. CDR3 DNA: TGTGCCAGCAGTTCCGGACCCAATTCACCCCTCCACTTT.

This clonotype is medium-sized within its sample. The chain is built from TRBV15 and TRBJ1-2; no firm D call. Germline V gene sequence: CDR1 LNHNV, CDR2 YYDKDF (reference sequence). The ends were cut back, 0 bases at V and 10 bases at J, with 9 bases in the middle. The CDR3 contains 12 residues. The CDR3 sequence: CATSRDLPNYTF. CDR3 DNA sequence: TGTGCCACCAGCAGAGATCTCCCCAACTACACCTTC.

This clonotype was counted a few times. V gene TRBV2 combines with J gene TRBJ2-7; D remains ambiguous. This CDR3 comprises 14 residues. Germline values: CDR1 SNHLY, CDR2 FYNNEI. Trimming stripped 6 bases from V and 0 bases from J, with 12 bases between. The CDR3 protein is CASRDGRSSYEQYF. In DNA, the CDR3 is TGTGCCAGCAGGGACGGACGGAGCTCCTACGAGCAGTACTTC.

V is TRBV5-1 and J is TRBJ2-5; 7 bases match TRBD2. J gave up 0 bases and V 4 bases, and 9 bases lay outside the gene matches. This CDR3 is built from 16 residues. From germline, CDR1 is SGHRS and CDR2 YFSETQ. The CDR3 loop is CASSTGSGSYQETQYF. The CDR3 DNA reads TGCGCCAGCAGCACTGGTAGCGGGTCGTACCAAGAGACCCAGTACTTC.

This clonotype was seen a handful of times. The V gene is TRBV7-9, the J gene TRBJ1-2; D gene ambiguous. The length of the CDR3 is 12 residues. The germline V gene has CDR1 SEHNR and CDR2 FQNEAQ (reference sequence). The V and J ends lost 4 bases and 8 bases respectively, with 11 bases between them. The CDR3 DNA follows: TGTGCCAGCAGCTCATCCCTGGGAGGCTACACCTTC. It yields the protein CASSSSLGGYTF.

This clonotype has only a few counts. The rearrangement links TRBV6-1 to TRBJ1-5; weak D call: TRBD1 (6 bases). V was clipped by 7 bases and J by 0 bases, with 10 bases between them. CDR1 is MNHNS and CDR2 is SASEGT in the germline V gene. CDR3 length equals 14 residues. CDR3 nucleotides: TGTGCCAGCAACGACAGGTATAGCAATCAGCCCCAGCATTTT. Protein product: CASNDRYSNQPQHF.

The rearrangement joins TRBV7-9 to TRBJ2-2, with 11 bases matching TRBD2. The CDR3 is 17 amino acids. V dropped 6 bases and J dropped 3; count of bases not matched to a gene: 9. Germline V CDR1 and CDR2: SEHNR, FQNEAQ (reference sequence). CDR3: CASSPIRLAGYTGELFF. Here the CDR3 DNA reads TGTGCCAGCAGTCCAATAAGACTAGCGGGATACACCGGGGAGCTGTTTTTT.

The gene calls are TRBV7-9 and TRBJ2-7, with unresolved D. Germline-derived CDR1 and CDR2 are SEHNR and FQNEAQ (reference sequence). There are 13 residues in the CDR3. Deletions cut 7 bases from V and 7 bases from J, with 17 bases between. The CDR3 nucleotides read TGTGCCAGCAATAGACTCGCAGCAGAGGAGCAGTACTTC. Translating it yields CASNRLAAEEQYF. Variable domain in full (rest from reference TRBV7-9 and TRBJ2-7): DTGVSQNPRHKITKRGQNVTFRCDPISEHNRLYWYRQTLGQGPEFLTYFQNEAQLEKSRLLSDRFSAERPKGSFSTLEIQRTEQGDSAMYLCASNRLAAEEQYFGPGTRLTVT.

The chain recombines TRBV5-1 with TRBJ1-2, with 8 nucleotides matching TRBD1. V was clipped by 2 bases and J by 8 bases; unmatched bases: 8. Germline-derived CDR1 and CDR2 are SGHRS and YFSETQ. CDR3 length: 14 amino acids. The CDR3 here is CASSLSTGADGYTF. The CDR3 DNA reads TGCGCCAGCAGCTTATCGACAGGGGCGGACGGCTACACCTTC. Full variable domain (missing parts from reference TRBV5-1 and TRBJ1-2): KAGVTQTPRYLIKTRGQQVTLSCSPISGHRSVSWYQQTPGQGLQFLFEYFSETQRNKGNFPGRFSGRQFSNSRSEMNVSTLELGDSALYLCASSLSTGADGYTFGSGTRLTVV.

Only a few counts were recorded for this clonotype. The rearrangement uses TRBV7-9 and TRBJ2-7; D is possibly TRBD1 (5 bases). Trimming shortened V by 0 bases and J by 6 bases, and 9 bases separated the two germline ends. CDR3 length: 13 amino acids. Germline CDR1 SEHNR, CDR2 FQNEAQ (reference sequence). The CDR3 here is CASSLAQGVEQYF. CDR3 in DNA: TGTGCCAGCAGCTTAGCCCAGGGCGTCGAGCAGTACTTC.

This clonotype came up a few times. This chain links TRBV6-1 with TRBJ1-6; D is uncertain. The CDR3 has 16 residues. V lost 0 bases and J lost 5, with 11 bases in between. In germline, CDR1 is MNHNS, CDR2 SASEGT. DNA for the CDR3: TGTGCCAGCAGTGAAGCGCACCAGGACCATAATTCACCCCTCCACTTT. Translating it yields CASSEAHQDHNSPLHF.